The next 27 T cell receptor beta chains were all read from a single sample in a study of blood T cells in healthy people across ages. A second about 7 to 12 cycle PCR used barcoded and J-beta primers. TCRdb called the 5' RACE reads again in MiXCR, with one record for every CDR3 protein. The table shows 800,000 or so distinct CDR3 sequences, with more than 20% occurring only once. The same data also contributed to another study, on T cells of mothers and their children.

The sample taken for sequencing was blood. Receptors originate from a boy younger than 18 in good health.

Here the CDR3 DNA reads TGTGCCAGCAGCCCTCTGGTAGGGGGCGCGGGCTATGGCTACACCTTC. Its protein product is CASSPLVGGAGYGYTF. The chain employs TRBV28 and TRBJ1-2, with TRBD1 matching 7 bases. The CDR3 runs to 16 residues. J was trimmed by 4 bases and V by 6 bases; bases with no gene match: 14. Germline CDR1 is MDHEN and CDR2 is SYDVKM.

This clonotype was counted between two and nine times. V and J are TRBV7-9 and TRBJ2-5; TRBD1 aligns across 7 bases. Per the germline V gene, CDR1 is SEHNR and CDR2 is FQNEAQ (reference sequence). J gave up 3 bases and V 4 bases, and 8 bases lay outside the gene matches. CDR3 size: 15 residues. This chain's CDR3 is CASSSRIGQEETQYF. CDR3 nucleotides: TGTGCCAGCAGCTCCCGGATAGGACAGGAAGAGACCCAGTACTTC.

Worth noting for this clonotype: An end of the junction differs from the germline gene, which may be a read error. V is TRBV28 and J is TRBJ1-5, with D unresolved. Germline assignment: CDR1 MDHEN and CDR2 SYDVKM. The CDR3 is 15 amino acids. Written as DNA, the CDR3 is TGTGCCAGCAGGAACCATAGGGATAGCAATCAGCCTCAGCATTTT. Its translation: CASRNHRDSNQPQHF.

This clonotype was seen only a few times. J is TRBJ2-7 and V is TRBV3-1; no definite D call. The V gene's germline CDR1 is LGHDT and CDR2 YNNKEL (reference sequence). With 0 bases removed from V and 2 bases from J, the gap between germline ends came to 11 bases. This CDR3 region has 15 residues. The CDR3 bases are TGTGCCAGCAGCCAAGAATCGTGGCCCCCCTACGAGCAGTACTTC. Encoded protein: CASSQESWPPYEQYF.

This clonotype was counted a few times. The CDR3 region is CASSLIAAGLGDTQYF. CDR3 coding DNA: TGTGCCAGCAGCTTAATCGCGGCTGGATTGGGAGATACGCAGTATTTT. The chain recombines TRBV7-2 with TRBJ2-3; D remains unclear. Trimming shortened V by 2 bases and J by 5 bases, and 17 bases separated the two germline ends. The CDR3 length is 16 residues. CDR1 is SGHTA and CDR2 is FQGNSA in the germline V gene.

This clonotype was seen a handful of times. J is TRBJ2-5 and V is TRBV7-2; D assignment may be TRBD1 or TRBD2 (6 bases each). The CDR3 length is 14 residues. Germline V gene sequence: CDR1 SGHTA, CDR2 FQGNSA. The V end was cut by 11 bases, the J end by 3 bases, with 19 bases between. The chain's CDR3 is CAVRRGALEETQYF. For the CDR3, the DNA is TGTGCCGTCCGGAGGGGGGCGTTAGAAGAGACCCAGTACTTC.

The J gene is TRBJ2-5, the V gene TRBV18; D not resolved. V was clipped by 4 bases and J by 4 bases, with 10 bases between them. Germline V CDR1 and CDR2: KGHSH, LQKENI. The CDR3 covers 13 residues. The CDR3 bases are TGTGCCAGCTCACGTAACACCGGAGAGACCCAGTACTTC. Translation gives CASSRNTGETQYF.

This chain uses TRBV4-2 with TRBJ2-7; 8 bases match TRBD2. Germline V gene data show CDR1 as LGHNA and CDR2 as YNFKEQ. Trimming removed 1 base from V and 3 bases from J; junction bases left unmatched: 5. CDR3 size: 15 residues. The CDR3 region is CASSQGGLGSYEQYF. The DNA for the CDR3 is TGTGCCAGCAGCCAAGGGGGACTAGGAAGCTACGAGCAGTACTTC.

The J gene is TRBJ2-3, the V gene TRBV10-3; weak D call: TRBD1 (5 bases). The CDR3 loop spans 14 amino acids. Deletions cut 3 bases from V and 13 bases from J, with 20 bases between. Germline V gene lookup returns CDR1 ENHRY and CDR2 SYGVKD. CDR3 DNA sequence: TGTGCCATCAGTGATGACAGTGTACGGCAACGGGAGTATTTT. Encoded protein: CAISDDSVRQREYF.

Here the CDR3 DNA reads TGTGCCAGCAGCTTTAGCGGCCAAGTATACCAAGAGACCCAGTACTTC. As protein: CASSFSGQVYQETQYF. The chain combines TRBV7-9 with TRBJ2-5; a weak D match, TRBD2 (6 bases). The CDR3 runs 16 residues. Germline loops: CDR1 SEHNR, CDR2 FQNEAQ (reference sequence). The ends were cut back, 3 bases at V and 0 bases at J, with 14 bases in the middle.

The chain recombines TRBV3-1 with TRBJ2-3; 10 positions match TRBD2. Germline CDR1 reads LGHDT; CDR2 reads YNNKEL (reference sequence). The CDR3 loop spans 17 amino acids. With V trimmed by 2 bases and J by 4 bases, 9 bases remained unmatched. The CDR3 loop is CASSQKEREGKADTQYF. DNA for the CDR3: TGTGCCAGCAGCCAAAAGGAGCGGGAGGGCAAGGCAGATACGCAGTATTTT.

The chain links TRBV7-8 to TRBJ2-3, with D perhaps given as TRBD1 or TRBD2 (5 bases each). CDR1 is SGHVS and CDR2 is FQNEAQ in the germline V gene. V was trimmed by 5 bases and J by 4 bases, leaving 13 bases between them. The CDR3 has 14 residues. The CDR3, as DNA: TGTGCCAGCAGCCCGCTCGGGGCCCCAGATACGCAGTATTTT. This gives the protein CASSPLGAPDTQYF.

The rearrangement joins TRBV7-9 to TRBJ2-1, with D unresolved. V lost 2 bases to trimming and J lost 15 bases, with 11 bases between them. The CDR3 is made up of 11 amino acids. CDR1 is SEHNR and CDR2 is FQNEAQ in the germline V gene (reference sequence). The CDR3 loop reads CASSLYEEPFF. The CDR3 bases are TGTGCCAGCAGCTTATACGAGGAACCGTTCTTC.

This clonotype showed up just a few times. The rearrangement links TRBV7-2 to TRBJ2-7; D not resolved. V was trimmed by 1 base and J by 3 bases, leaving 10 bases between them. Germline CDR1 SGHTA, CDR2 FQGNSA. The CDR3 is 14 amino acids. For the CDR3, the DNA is TGTGCCAGCAGCTTAGGGGTCCAGAACTACGAGCAGTACTTC. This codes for CASSLGVQNYEQYF. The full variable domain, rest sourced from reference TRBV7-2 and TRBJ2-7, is GAGVSQSPSNKVTEKGKDVELRCDPISGHTALYWYRQSLGQGLEFLIYFQGNSAPDKSGLPSDRFSAERTGGSVSTLTIQRTQQEDSAVYLCASSLGVQNYEQYFGPGTRLTVT.

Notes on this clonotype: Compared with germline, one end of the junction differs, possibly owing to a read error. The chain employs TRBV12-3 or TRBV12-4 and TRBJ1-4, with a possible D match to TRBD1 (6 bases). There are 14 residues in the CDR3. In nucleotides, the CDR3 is TGTGCCAGCACCGGGGGCGCAACTAATGAAGAACTGTTTTTT. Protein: CASTGGATNEELFF.

CDR3 coding DNA: TGTGCCAGCAGCCCCAACCGGGGTGGGGATGGCACTGAAGCTTTCTTT. This codes for CASSPNRGGDGTEAFF. The V call is TRBV11-3, the J call TRBJ1-1; D ambiguous. V shed 5 bases and J shed 4 bases, with 20 bases lying between them. Germline CDR1 reads SGHNT; CDR2 reads YENEEA. The CDR3 totals 16 residues.

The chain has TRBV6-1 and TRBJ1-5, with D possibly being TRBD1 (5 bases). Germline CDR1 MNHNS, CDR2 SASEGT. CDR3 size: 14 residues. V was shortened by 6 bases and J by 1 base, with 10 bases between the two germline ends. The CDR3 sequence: CASRVDRSNQPQHF. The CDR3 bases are TGTGCCAGCAGAGTCGACAGAAGCAATCAGCCCCAGCATTTT.

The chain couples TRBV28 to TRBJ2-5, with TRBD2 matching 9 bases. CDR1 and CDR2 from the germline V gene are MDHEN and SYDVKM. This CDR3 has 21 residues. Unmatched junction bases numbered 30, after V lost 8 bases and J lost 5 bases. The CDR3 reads CASEEGGLAPTLNSIAETQYF. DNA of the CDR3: TGTGCCAGCGAAGAGGGAGGACTAGCGCCTACTTTAAATAGTATTGCGGAGACCCAGTACTTC.

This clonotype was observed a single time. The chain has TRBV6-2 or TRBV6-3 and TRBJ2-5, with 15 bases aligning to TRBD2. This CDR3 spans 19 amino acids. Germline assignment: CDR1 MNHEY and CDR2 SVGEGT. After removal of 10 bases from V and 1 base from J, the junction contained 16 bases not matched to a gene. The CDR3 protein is CATLGLAGGNLILQETQYF. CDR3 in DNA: TGTGCCACCTTGGGACTAGCGGGAGGAAACCTAATCCTCCAAGAGACCCAGTACTTC.

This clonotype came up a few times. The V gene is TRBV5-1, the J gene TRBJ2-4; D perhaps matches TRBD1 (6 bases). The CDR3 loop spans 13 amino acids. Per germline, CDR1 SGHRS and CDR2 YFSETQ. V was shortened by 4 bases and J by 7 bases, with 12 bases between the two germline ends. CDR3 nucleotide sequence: TGCGCCAGCAGCACCGGACAGCAGAACATTCAGTACTTC. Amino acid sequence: CASSTGQQNIQYF.

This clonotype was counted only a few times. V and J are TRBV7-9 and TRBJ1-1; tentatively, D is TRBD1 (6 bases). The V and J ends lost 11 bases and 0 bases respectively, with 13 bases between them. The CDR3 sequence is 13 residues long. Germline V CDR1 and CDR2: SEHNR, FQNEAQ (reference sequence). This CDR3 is CAGKTGMNTEAFF. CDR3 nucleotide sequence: TGTGCCGGAAAGACAGGCATGAACACTGAAGCTTTCTTT. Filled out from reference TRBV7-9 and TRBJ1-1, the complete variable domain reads DTGVSQNPRHKITKRGQNVTFRCDPISEHNRLYWYRQTLGQGPEFLTYFQNEAQLEKSRLLSDRFSAERPKGSFSTLEIQRTEQGDSAMYLCAGKTGMNTEAFFGQGTRLTVV.

CDR3 protein: CSARDRAGSGRGYNEQFF. CDR3 sequence (DNA): TGCAGTGCTAGAGATAGGGCGGGGAGCGGCCGGGGGTACAATGAGCAGTTCTTC. This chain joins TRBV20-1 and TRBJ2-1; D may be TRBD2 (6 bases). The length of the CDR3 is 18 residues. The ends were cut back, 0 bases at V and 4 bases at J, with 22 bases in the middle. Germline values: CDR1 DFQATT, CDR2 SNEGSKA (reference sequence).

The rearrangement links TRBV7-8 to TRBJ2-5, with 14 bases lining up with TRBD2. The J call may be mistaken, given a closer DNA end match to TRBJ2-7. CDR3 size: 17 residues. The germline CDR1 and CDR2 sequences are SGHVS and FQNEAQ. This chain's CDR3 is CASSVRAGTSGRDEQYF. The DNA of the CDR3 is TGTGCCAGCAGCGTAAGAGCCGGGACTAGCGGGAGAGACGAGCAGTACTTC.

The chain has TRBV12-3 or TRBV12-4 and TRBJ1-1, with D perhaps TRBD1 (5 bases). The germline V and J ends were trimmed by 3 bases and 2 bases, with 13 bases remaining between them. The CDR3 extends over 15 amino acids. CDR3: CASSLGRNLNTEAFF. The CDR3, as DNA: TGTGCCAGCAGTTTGGGGCGAAACCTAAACACTGAAGCTTTCTTT.

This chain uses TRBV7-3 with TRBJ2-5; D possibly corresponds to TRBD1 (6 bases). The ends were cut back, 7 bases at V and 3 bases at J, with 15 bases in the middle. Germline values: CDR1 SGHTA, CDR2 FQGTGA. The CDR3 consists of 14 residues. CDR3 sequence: CASIPPGAEETQYF. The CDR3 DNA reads TGTGCCAGCATCCCCCCAGGGGCAGAAGAGACCCAGTACTTC.

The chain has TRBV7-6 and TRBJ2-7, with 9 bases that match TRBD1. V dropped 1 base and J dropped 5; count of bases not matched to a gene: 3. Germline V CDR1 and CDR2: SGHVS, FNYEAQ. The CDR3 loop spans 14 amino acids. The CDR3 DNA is TGTGCCAGCAGCTTAGGGGACAGGGCCCACGAGCAGTACTTC. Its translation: CASSLGDRAHEQYF.

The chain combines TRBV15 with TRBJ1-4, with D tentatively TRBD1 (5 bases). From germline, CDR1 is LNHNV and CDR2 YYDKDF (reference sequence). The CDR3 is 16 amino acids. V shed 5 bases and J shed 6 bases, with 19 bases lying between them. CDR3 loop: CATSFHKGLLHEKLFF. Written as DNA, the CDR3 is TGTGCCACCAGCTTCCATAAGGGGCTCCTTCATGAAAAACTGTTTTTT.